This entry concerns a single T cell receptor beta chain. Its antigen is not known. It is likely a read error, because the conserved phenylalanine at the end of the CDR3 is missing. The DNA is left out, because the CDR3 cannot be placed on it with certainty; the CDR3 is given as TCRdb lists it. The run depth of the assay was deep. TCRdb keeps only in-frame clones here, not all; method: immunoSEQ multiplex PCR. The data contain some 2 million clones, approximately 94% of them seen just once; the ten biggest clones take up about 1.1%. The CDR3 region is 10 residues in length, termini included. This entry belongs to a study of shared clonotypes between healthy human individuals. Study-wide background: Samples came from two female and a few male donors aged 18 to 49.

Study observations and caveats: Memory subsets had estimated richness that was generally smaller than that of naive subsets. A limitation of the genetic and exposure-history diversity represented arose from few donors.

Naive CD8 cells were CD45RO-negative, positively selected for CCR7, excluding terminally differentiated effector memory CD45RA+ cells. The V call is TRBV23-1, the J call TRBJ2-7; the D call TRBD1 from the table was never checked on the DNA. TRBV23-1 is annotated as an ORF whose role is uncertain. The sample consisted of naive CD8+ T cells sorted from blood. The clonotype was recovered from a man aged 18-30 years in good health. The CDR3 loop is CASRRTGQFR.